Below, one TCR beta chain is given with its context. Clones were read by immunoSEQ multiplex PCR, and TCRdb kept only the in-frame ones, dropping some. This table has about 200,000 clones, around 75% appearing once. The source of the sample is a study of blood T cell repertoires in COVID-19. The germline V gene has CDR1 DFQATT and CDR2 SNEGSKA (reference sequence). J gave up 5 bases and V 3 bases, and 8 bases lay outside the gene matches. This CDR3 contains 14 residues. The V gene is TRBV20-1, the J gene TRBJ2-7, with 9 bases lining up with TRBD1. What was sequenced was peripheral blood. This TCR was recovered from a woman aged 40 to 49 with COVID-19, enrolled during active disease. This CDR3 is CSASTGQGLNEQYF. CDR3 in DNA: TGCAGTGCTAGTACGGGACAGGGTTTGAACGAGCAGTACTTC.